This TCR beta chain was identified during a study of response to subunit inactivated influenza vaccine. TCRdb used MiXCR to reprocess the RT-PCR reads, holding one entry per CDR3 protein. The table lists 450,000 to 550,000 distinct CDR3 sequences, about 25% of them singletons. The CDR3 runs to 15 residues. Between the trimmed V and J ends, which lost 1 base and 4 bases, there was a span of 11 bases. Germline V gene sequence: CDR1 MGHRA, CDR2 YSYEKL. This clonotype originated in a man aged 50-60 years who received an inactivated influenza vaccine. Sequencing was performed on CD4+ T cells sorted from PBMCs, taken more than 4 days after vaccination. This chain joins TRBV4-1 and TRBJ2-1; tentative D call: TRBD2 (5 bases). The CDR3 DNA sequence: TGCGCCAGCAGCCAAGTAGCCGGGAAATACAATGAGCAGTTCTTC. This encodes CASSQVAGKYNEQFF.